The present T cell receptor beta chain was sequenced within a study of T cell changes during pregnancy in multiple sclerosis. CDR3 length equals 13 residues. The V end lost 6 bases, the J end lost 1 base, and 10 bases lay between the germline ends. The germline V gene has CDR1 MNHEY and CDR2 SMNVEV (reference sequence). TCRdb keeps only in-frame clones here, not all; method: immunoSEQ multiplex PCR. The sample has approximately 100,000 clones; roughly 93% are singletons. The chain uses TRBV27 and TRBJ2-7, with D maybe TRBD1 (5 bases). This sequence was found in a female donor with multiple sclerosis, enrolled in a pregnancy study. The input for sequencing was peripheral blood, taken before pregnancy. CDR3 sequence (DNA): TGTGCCAGCAGCCACGACAGTTCCTACGAGCAGTACTTC. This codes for CASSHDSSYEQYF.